This TCR beta chain was recovered during a study of shared clonotypes between healthy human individuals. Study-wide results and caveats: Sampling included only blood; tissue repertoires likely differ. Limited genetic and exposure-history diversity came from having few donors.

Germline V gene lookup returns CDR1 SEHNR and CDR2 FQNEAQ (reference sequence). CDR3 length equals 14 residues. The ends were cut back, 1 base at V and 2 bases at J, with 9 bases in the middle. Genomic DNA from each subset was divided evenly over several immunoSEQ plates. The method was immunoSEQ multiplex PCR; TCRdb's version includes in-frame clones alone and lacks a portion of them. The sample shows around 2,000,000 clones, about 95% of them seen only once. Terminally differentiated effector memory CD45RA+ cells were excluded from the naive CD8 cells, which were CD45RO-negative and positively selected for CCR7. Comments on this clone: Antigen: not known.

The chain is built from TRBV7-9 and TRBJ2-7; D is possibly TRBD2 (5 bases). Sequencing input: naive CD8+ T cells sorted from blood. The receptor was isolated from a man between 18 and 35 years old in good health. CDR3 in amino acids: CASSLGEGPYEQYF. The CDR3 DNA reads as TGTGCCAGCAGCTTAGGTGAGGGTCCCTACGAGCAGTACTTC.